The 24 T cell receptor beta chains in this list originate from one sample, sequenced in a study of tumour-infiltrating T cells in Burkitt lymphoma. Sequencing was performed with immunoSEQ multiplex PCR; in TCRdb, only in-frame clones are kept and a portion is missing. The sample lists 43,000 or so clones; around 30% were seen once. Material: tumor tissue. These receptors all come from a human donor with Burkitt lymphoma.

J is TRBJ2-7 and V is TRBV27, with a tentative D call TRBD1 (6 bases). V lost 4 bases, J lost 4 bases, and 20 bases lay in between. CDR1 and CDR2 from the germline V gene are MNHEY and SMNVEV (reference sequence). This CDR3 contains 16 residues. DNA of the CDR3: TGTGCCAGCAGTTCCATATGGACAGAGATAATTTACGAGCAGTACTTC. It encodes CASSSIWTEIIYEQYF.

The chain carries TRBV4-3 and TRBJ2-7; TRBD1 is a possible D gene (6 bases). Germline CDR1 LGHNA, CDR2 YSLEER. V lost 5 bases to trimming and J lost 2 bases, with 13 bases between them. CDR3 length equals 14 residues. The CDR3 bases are TGCGCCAGCAGCGTCCAGACAGGCACCTACGAGCAGTACTTC. Amino acid sequence: CASSVQTGTYEQYF.

This clone was recorded a few times. The chain carries TRBV2 and TRBJ1-1; perhaps TRBD1 as D (6 bases). The CDR3 has 14 amino acids. V shed 6 bases and J shed 3 bases, with 14 bases lying between them. The V gene's germline CDR1 is SNHLY and CDR2 FYNNEI. DNA of the CDR3: TGTGCCAGCAGAAAAGGACAGCCATACACTGAAGCTTTCTTT. This translates into CASRKGQPYTEAFF.

The chain carries TRBV5-1 and TRBJ1-3; 7 bases align to TRBD1. This CDR3 spans 15 amino acids. The junction had 6 bases not matched to a gene; V was cut back by 2 bases and J by 4 bases. Germline CDR1 SGHRS, CDR2 YFSETQ. This CDR3 reads CASSLKGAWGNTIYF. The DNA of the CDR3 is TGCGCCAGCAGCTTAAAGGGGGCATGGGGAAACACCATATATTTT.

In this sample, this clone turned up a few times. This chain links TRBV9 with TRBJ2-1; D remains unclear. V was trimmed by 4 bases and J by 3 bases, leaving 17 bases between them. Germline CDR1 SGDLS, CDR2 YYNGEE. This CDR3 comprises 16 residues. In DNA, the CDR3 is TGTGCCAGCAGCCCAGGTGCAGCCTTGAACTACAATGAGCAGTTCTTC. This codes for CASSPGAALNYNEQFF. Using reference TRBV9 and TRBJ2-1 for the parts outside the CDR3, the full variable domain is DSGVTQTPKHLITATGQRVTLRCSPRSGDLSVYWYQQSLDQGLQFLIQYYNGEERAKGNILERFSAQQFPDLHSELNLSSLELGDSALYFCASSPGAALNYNEQFFGPGTRLTVL.

CDR3 residues: CASSNWTVRETQYF. CDR3 nucleotides: TGTGCCAGCAGCAACTGGACGGTCCGAGAGACCCAGTACTTC. This chain joins TRBV5-8 and TRBJ2-5; no clear D. This CDR3 comprises 14 residues. V lost 4 bases and J lost 4, with 14 bases in between. Germline CDR1 reads SGHTS; CDR2 reads YDEGEE.

This clone has more than one count but fewer than ten. The chain couples TRBV30 to TRBJ2-7; 9 bases are shared with TRBD1. Germline assignment: CDR1 GTSNPN and CDR2 SVGIG (reference sequence). V lost 2 bases, J lost 7 bases, and 3 bases stayed unmatched. The CDR3 spans 12 residues. The CDR3 coding sequence is TGTGCCTGGAGTCGGGACAGGGCTGAGCAGTACTTC. Its translation: CAWSRDRAEQYF.

This clone was found once. V gene TRBV5-1 combines with J gene TRBJ1-4, with TRBD1 matching over 7 bases. The V gene's germline CDR1 is SGHRS and CDR2 YFSETQ. This CDR3 is built from 15 residues. The J segment lost 5 bases and the V segment lost 4 bases, leaving 8 bases of the junction unmatched. The CDR3 reads CASSPGGRGNEKLFF. Here the CDR3 DNA reads TGCGCCAGCAGCCCCGGGGGCAGGGGGAATGAAAAACTGTTTTTT.

This clone has only a few counts. The rearrangement joins TRBV27 to TRBJ1-6; D uncertain. Per the germline V gene, CDR1 is MNHEY and CDR2 is SMNVEV (reference sequence). CDR3 length: 15 amino acids. V lost 2 bases and J lost 2, with 7 bases in between. CDR3: CASSLVRAYNSPLHF. The CDR3 DNA is TGTGCCAGCAGTTTAGTCCGGGCCTATAATTCACCCCTCCACTTT.

This clone was detected a few times. The rearrangement joins TRBV28 to TRBJ1-2; D unclear. Germline assignment: CDR1 MDHEN and CDR2 SYDVKM. V was trimmed by 7 bases and J by 9 bases, leaving 15 bases between them. The CDR3 totals 12 residues. In nucleotides, the CDR3 is TGTGCCAGCATAAGTAATTCAGGCAGCTACACCTTC. This gives the protein CASISNSGSYTF.

The CDR3 protein is CASSRQGYEQYF. The CDR3 DNA reads as TGTGCCAGCAGTCGACAGGGCTACGAGCAGTACTTC. This chain uses TRBV6-5 with TRBJ2-7; 7 bases are shared with TRBD1. In germline, CDR1 is MNHEY, CDR2 SVGAGI. The V segment lost 5 bases and the J segment 3 bases; nucleotides outside the gene matches: 1. The CDR3 has 12 residues.

The chain uses TRBV5-1 and TRBJ2-5; weak D call: TRBD1 (6 bases). From germline, CDR1 is SGHRS and CDR2 YFSETQ. V lost 4 bases and J lost 3, with 13 bases in between. The CDR3 sequence is 14 residues long. CDR3 region: CASSGNSGEETQYF. The CDR3 nucleotides are TGCGCCAGCAGCGGAAATTCAGGGGAAGAGACCCAGTACTTC. The full variable domain, rest sourced from reference TRBV5-1 and TRBJ2-5, is KAGVTQTPRYLIKTRGQQVTLSCSPISGHRSVSWYQQTPGQGLQFLFEYFSETQRNKGNFPGRFSGRQFSNSRSEMNVSTLELGDSALYLCASSGNSGEETQYFGPGTRLLVL.

This clone was counted between two and nine times. The rearrangement joins TRBV7-9 to TRBJ2-7, with D tentatively TRBD2 (6 bases). V was trimmed by 5 bases and J by 3 bases, leaving 17 bases between them. The CDR3 extends over 15 amino acids. Germline V gives CDR1 SEHNR, CDR2 FQNEAQ (reference sequence). Here the CDR3 reads CASSSFIGGIYEQYF. Here the CDR3 DNA reads TGTGCCAGCAGCAGTTTTATCGGGGGAATCTACGAGCAGTACTTC.

CDR3 nucleotides: TGTGCCAGCAGCCCGGCAGGCGGGGCAGAGACCCAGTACTTC. This translates into CASSPAGGAETQYF. The gene calls are TRBV6-1 and TRBJ2-5; D is perhaps TRBD2 (6 bases). Germline loops: CDR1 MNHNS, CDR2 SASEGT. V lost 6 bases and J 4 bases, leaving 15 bases between the germline ends. This CDR3 has 14 amino acids.

There are a few counts of this clone. V and J are TRBV10-3 and TRBJ1-4; D is ambiguous. CDR3 length equals 13 residues. CDR1 and CDR2 from the germline V gene are ENHRY and SYGVKD. The ends were cut back, 6 bases at V and 9 bases at J, with 14 bases in the middle. The CDR3 DNA sequence: TGTGCCATCAGAGGCGGCGGTGGCCAAAAACTGTTTTTT. The encoded protein is CAIRGGGGQKLFF.

This clone was observed a handful of times. The rearrangement joins TRBV5-6 to TRBJ2-7; 8 bases map to TRBD1. Per germline, CDR1 SGHDT and CDR2 YYEEEE. The ends lost 0 bases at V and 4 bases at J; junction bases unmatched: 6. The CDR3 length is 15 residues. In DNA form, the CDR3 reads TGTGCCAGCAGCTTGGTCACAGGGGGTGGGTACGAGCAGTACTTC. Its translation is CASSLVTGGGYEQYF.

The V and J genes are TRBV19 and TRBJ1-5; 7 bases fit TRBD1. The CDR3 runs 15 residues. Trimming removed 3 bases from V and 2 bases from J; junction bases left unmatched: 4. The V gene's germline CDR1 is LNHDA and CDR2 SQIVND (reference sequence). CDR3 loop: CASSMGQGGNQPQHF. The CDR3 DNA is TGTGCCAGTAGTATGGGGCAGGGGGGCAATCAGCCCCAGCATTTT.

The chain couples TRBV10-3 to TRBJ2-7, with 7 positions matching TRBD1. The CDR3 has 13 amino acids. The junction had 2 bases not matched to a gene; V was cut back by 0 bases and J by 6 bases. Germline CDR1 is ENHRY and CDR2 is SYGVKD. The CDR3 protein is CAISESTGSEQYF. CDR3 coding DNA: TGTGCCATCAGTGAGTCGACAGGGAGCGAGCAGTACTTC.

The chain couples TRBV2 to TRBJ1-5; TRBD1 is a possible D gene (6 bases). The CDR3 has 14 amino acids. CDR1 is SNHLY, CDR2 FYNNEI, per germline. V was trimmed by 2 bases and J by 7 bases, leaving 12 bases between them. CDR3 nucleotide sequence: TGTGCCAGCAGTGAATCGACAGGACGGCAGCCCCAGCATTTT. Amino acids: CASSESTGRQPQHF.

The chain couples TRBV5-5 to TRBJ2-7; 8 positions agree with TRBD2. With 0 bases clipped from V and 5 bases from J, the junction kept 7 bases outside the gene matches. In germline, CDR1 is SGHKS, CDR2 YYEKEE (reference sequence). The length of the CDR3 is 15 residues. Here the CDR3 DNA reads TGTGCCAGCAGCTTGGTGTTAGCGGGGTATGACGAGCAGTACTTC. Translation: CASSLVLAGYDEQYF.

The V gene is TRBV7-2, the J gene TRBJ2-5; tentatively, D is TRBD2 (6 bases). The germline gives CDR1 SGHTA, CDR2 FQGNSA. The CDR3 totals 15 residues. Trimming stripped 1 base from V and 4 bases from J, with 13 bases between. The CDR3 loop is CASSLGWRGGETQYF. DNA of the CDR3: TGTGCCAGCAGCTTAGGGTGGAGGGGTGGAGAGACCCAGTACTTC.

This clone occurred a few times. The V and J genes are TRBV5-4 and TRBJ1-2, with 11 bases aligning to TRBD1. The V gene end was trimmed by 0 bases and the J gene end by 4 bases; junction bases not matched to a gene: 2. The CDR3 length is 15 residues. CDR1 and CDR2 from the germline V gene are SGHNT and YYREEE (reference sequence). CDR3 region: CASSLGGTGGYGYTF. Written as DNA, the CDR3 is TGTGCCAGCAGCTTGGGAGGGACAGGGGGCTATGGCTACACCTTC.

The genes are TRBV5-4 and TRBJ1-6; D unresolved. V lost 0 bases and J lost 9, with 7 bases in between. The length of the CDR3 is 13 residues. Germline lookup yields CDR1 SGHNT and CDR2 YYREEE (reference sequence). In DNA form, the CDR3 reads TGTGCCAGCAGCTTGGCTTTAGGTTCACCCCTCCACTTT. It is translated as CASSLALGSPLHF.

The chain couples TRBV5-1 to TRBJ2-3; D is unclear. The CDR3 is 14 residues long. Trimming pared 7 bases from V and 5 bases from J, leaving 17 bases between. The germline V gene has CDR1 SGHRS and CDR2 YFSETQ. The CDR3 sequence is CASGEGWAEDTQYF. For the CDR3, the DNA is TGCGCCAGCGGAGAAGGGTGGGCTGAAGATACGCAGTATTTT. Filled out from reference TRBV5-1 and TRBJ2-3, the complete variable domain reads KAGVTQTPRYLIKTRGQQVTLSCSPISGHRSVSWYQQTPGQGLQFLFEYFSETQRNKGNFPGRFSGRQFSNSRSEMNVSTLELGDSALYLCASGEGWAEDTQYFGPGTRLTVL.